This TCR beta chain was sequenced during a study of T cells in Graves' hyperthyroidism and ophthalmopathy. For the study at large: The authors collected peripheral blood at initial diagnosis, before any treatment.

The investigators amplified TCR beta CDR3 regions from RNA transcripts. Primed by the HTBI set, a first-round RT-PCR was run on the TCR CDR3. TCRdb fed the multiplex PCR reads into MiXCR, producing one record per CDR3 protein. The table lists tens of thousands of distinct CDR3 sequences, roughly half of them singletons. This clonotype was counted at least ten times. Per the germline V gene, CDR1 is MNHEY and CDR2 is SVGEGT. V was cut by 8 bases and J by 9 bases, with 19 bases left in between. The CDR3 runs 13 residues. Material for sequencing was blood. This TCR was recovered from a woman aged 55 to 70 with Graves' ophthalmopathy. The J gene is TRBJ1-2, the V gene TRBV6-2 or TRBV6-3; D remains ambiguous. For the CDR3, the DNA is TGTGCCAGCCGAGAAAATTCGCTTTTTTGCTACACCTTC. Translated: CASRENSLFCYTF.